Below are 3 T cell receptor beta chains sequenced from a single sample in a study of cytomegalovirus exposure and HLA in healthy donors. PCR used 60 Vbeta primers and 13 Jbeta primers. Sequenced by immunoSEQ multiplex PCR; TCRdb stores in-frame clones only, minus some. The sample consists of about 200,000 clones, roughly 80% of them appearing once. The sequenced sample consisted of PBMCs. The receptors shown here come from a man younger than 45 in good health and CMV-seronegative.

V is TRBV20-1 and J is TRBJ2-7; no firm D call. V was shortened by 2 bases and J by 7 bases, with 9 bases between the two germline ends. The CDR3 is 11 residues long. CDR1 and CDR2 (germline): DFQATT, SNEGSKA (reference sequence). This CDR3 reads CSARRLGEQYF. The CDR3 DNA reads TGCAGTGCTAGAAGACTCGGGGAGCAGTACTTC.

CDR3 DNA: TGTGCCAGCAGTCCCCATTCCGGGACAGGGCGACCAGCAGCTTTCTTT. Amino acids: CASSPHSGTGRPAAFF. The gene calls are TRBV28 and TRBJ1-1; 9 bases are shared with TRBD1. In germline, CDR1 is MDHEN, CDR2 SYDVKM. The V gene end was trimmed by 5 bases and the J gene end by 10 bases; junction bases not matched to a gene: 17. This CDR3 has 16 amino acids.

The J gene is TRBJ2-1, the V gene TRBV28; 10 nucleotides match TRBD2. CDR3 length: 16 amino acids. The trim removed 4 bases at V and 2 bases at J, leaving 5 bases unmatched. The germline V gene has CDR1 MDHEN and CDR2 SYDVKM. The CDR3, as DNA: TGTGCCAGCAGTTCGACTCTAGCGGGGGCCTACAATGAGCAGTTCTTC. Amino acids: CASSSTLAGAYNEQFF. Based on the CDR3 plus reference TRBV28 and TRBJ2-1, the full variable domain is DVKVTQSSRYLVKRTGEKVFLECVQDMDHENMFWYRQDPGLGLRLIYFSYDVKMKEKGDIPEGYSVSREKKERFSLILESASTNQTSMYLCASSSTLAGAYNEQFFGPGTRLTVL.